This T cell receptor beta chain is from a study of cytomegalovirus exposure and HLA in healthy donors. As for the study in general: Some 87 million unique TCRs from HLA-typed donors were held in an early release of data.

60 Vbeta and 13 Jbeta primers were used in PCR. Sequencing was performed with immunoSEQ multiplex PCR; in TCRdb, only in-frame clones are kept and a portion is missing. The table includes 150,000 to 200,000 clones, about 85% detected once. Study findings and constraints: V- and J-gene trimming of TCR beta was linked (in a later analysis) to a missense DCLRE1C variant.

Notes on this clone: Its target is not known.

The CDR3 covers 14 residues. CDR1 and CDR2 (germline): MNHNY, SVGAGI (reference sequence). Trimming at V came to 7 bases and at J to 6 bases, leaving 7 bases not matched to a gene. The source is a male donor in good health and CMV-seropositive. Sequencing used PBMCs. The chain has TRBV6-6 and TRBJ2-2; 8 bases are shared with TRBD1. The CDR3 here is CASTPPGGPGELFF. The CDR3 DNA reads TGTGCCAGCACCCCCCCAGGGGGCCCCGGGGAGCTGTTTTTT.